A single sample is the source of the 20 T cell receptor beta chains below, sequenced in a study of T cell responses to AZD1222 COVID-19 vaccine. The data were produced by immunoSEQ multiplex PCR, yet TCRdb's version contains in-frame clones alone and is incomplete. The sample yields roughly 160,000 clones, roughly 90% seen once. Source: peripheral blood, taken on day 0 of AZD1222 vaccination. These receptors came from an adult in good health.

The genes are TRBV3-1 (or the pseudogene TRBV3-2) and TRBJ2-1; D unresolved. CDR3 length: 13 amino acids. CDR1 LGHDT and CDR2 YNNKEL come from the germline V gene (reference sequence). V was clipped by 1 base and J by 8 bases, with 9 bases between them. The CDR3 reads CASSQVGADEQFF. CDR3 nucleotide sequence: TGTGCCAGCAGCCAAGTAGGAGCCGATGAGCAGTTCTTC.

This clone showed up just a few times. V gene TRBV2 combines with J gene TRBJ2-6, with D perhaps TRBD1 (6 bases). The CDR3 has 17 residues. The V end lost 6 bases, the J end lost 0 bases, and 15 bases lay between the germline ends. Germline CDR1 is SNHLY and CDR2 is FYNNEI. CDR3 loop: CASSDRLRTSGANVLTF. The CDR3 nucleotides read TGTGCCAGCAGCGACAGGCTTCGTACCTCTGGGGCCAACGTCCTGACTTTC.

The CDR3 spells CASSSPTGGTTDTQYF. Written as DNA, the CDR3 is TGTGCCAGCAGCTCCCCGACAGGGGGCACCACAGATACGCAGTATTTT. V and J are TRBV7-9 and TRBJ2-3; TRBD1 matches at 10 bases. From germline, CDR1 is SEHNR and CDR2 FQNEAQ (reference sequence). Germline trimming cut 4 bases from V and 2 bases from J; bases unmatched to any gene: 6. This CDR3 region has 16 residues.

The V call is TRBV4-1, the J call TRBJ2-7, with 10 nucleotides matching TRBD2. The CDR3 has 15 amino acids. In germline, CDR1 is MGHRA, CDR2 YSYEKL. The junction had 6 bases not matched to a gene; V was cut back by 4 bases and J by 3 bases. This CDR3 is CASSPSGTSVYEQYF. DNA for the CDR3: TGCGCCAGCAGCCCCTCCGGGACTAGCGTCTACGAGCAGTACTTC.

V is TRBV19 and J is TRBJ1-2, with 8 nucleotides matching TRBD1. The germline V gene has CDR1 LNHDA and CDR2 SQIVND (reference sequence). Losses at the gene ends were 5 bases for V and 5 bases for J; bases not matched to a gene: 10. The CDR3 loop spans 15 amino acids. CDR3 DNA: TGTGCCAGTAGTCCATGGACAGGGTGGGAATATGGCTACACCTTC. This codes for CASSPWTGWEYGYTF.

The chain links TRBV12-3 or TRBV12-4 to TRBJ1-1; TRBD1 is a possible D gene (5 bases). The CDR3 runs 13 residues. V was cut by 6 bases and J by 9 bases, with 17 bases left in between. CDR3 bases: TGTGCCAGCAGAGCGTCCGGGACTGGGAAAGCTTTCTTT. Encoded protein: CASRASGTGKAFF.

The chain carries TRBV28 and TRBJ1-5; 7 positions match TRBD1. With 6 bases clipped from V and 2 bases from J, the junction kept 13 bases outside the gene matches. The length of the CDR3 is 17 residues. Germline CDR1 MDHEN, CDR2 SYDVKM. CDR3 nucleotides: TGTGCCAGCAGCGATCTACCAATAACAGGGGGCAATCAGCCCCAGCATTTT. This gives the protein CASSDLPITGGNQPQHF.

V usage is TRBV2 and J usage is TRBJ1-1; D gene unclear. Germline loops: CDR1 SNHLY, CDR2 FYNNEI. Trimming cost V 7 bases and J 1 base, with 10 bases left between them. The CDR3 runs 13 residues. Here the CDR3 reads CASNFIQNTEAFF. CDR3 DNA: TGTGCCAGCAATTTTATACAGAACACTGAAGCTTTCTTT. The variable domain in full, completed from reference TRBV2 and TRBJ1-1, reads EPEVTQTPSHQVTQMGQEVILRCVPISNHLYFYWYRQILGQKVEFLVSFYNNEISEKSEIFDDQFSVERPDGSNFTLKIRSTKLEDSAMYFCASNFIQNTEAFFGQGTRLTVV.

J is TRBJ2-7 and V is TRBV7-2; the D gene could be TRBD1 or TRBD2 (5 bases each). Germline values: CDR1 SGHTA, CDR2 FQGNSA. This CDR3 region has 14 residues. Trimming left V 5 bases short and J 2 bases short, with 13 bases between. CDR3 sequence (DNA): TGTGCCAGCAGCAGAGGGACCCGGACCTACGAGCAGTACTTC. Its protein is CASSRGTRTYEQYF.

This chain joins TRBV27 and TRBJ1-2; D gene unclear. CDR1 MNHEY and CDR2 SMNVEV come from the germline V gene (reference sequence). The CDR3 is 16 residues long. The ends were cut back, 6 bases at V and 4 bases at J, with 21 bases in the middle. DNA for the CDR3: TGTGCCAGCAGCCATGATCTGGTTGAGAATAGCTATGGCTACACCTTC. This gives the protein CASSHDLVENSYGYTF.

This chain joins TRBV7-9 and TRBJ2-5, with a tentative D call TRBD1 (5 bases). Germline V lookup: CDR1 SEHNR, CDR2 FQNEAQ (reference sequence). The V end was cut by 5 bases, the J end by 0 bases, with 10 bases between. The CDR3 runs 14 residues. The CDR3 nucleotides read TGTGCCAGCAGCCCCAGGGTAAACCAAGAGACCCAGTACTTC. It specifies CASSPRVNQETQYF.

J is TRBJ1-6 and V is TRBV6-1, with 8 bases identical to TRBD1. The CDR3 length is 12 residues. The V gene's germline CDR1 is MNHNS and CDR2 SASEGT. V dropped 0 bases and J dropped 19; count of bases not matched to a gene: 5. Here the CDR3 DNA reads TGTGCCAGCAGTGAAGCGGACAGGGAGAATCACTTT. Translating gives CASSEADRENHF.

The chain recombines TRBV5-4 with TRBJ1-2; D not resolved. Germline values: CDR1 SGHNT, CDR2 YYREEE (reference sequence). The CDR3 runs to 14 residues. The ends were cut back, 4 bases at V and 8 bases at J, with 18 bases in the middle. This CDR3 reads CASSADRVSGGYTF. In DNA form, the CDR3 reads TGTGCCAGCAGCGCTGACCGAGTCTCGGGGGGCTACACCTTC.

The chain is built from TRBV19 and TRBJ2-1; TRBD1 is a possible D gene (5 bases). Germline assignment: CDR1 LNHDA and CDR2 SQIVND (reference sequence). CDR3 length equals 13 residues. Trimming stripped 5 bases from V and 9 bases from J, with 14 bases between. The CDR3 bases are TGTGCCAGTAGTCCAGGGAAGGTGAGTGAGCAGTTCTTC. Translated: CASSPGKVSEQFF.

The chain has TRBV24-1 and TRBJ2-2; a possible D gene is TRBD1 (5 bases). The CDR3 is 15 amino acids. Trimming took off 5 bases at V and 4 bases at J, with 13 bases between the two ends. Germline-derived CDR1 and CDR2 are KGHDR and SFDVKD. The CDR3 protein is CATSGMRQSTGELFF. The CDR3 bases are TGTGCCACCAGTGGGATGAGACAGAGCACCGGGGAGCTGTTTTTT.

The rearrangement links TRBV6-5 to TRBJ2-1; D is perhaps TRBD1 (5 bases). This CDR3 contains 14 residues. Germline V gene sequence: CDR1 MNHEY, CDR2 SVGAGI. The ends were cut back, 4 bases at V and 4 bases at J, with 11 bases in the middle. CDR3 DNA: TGTGCCAGCAGTTTTTCGACAGATTACAATGAGCAGTTCTTC. Translated: CASSFSTDYNEQFF.

This rearrangement joins TRBV4-1 to TRBJ2-7, with 9 bases identical to TRBD2. Looked up from germline, CDR1 is MGHRA and CDR2 is YSYEKL. Trimming took 4 bases from V and 5 from J; bases not matched to a gene: 9. The CDR3 has 15 residues. CDR3 region: CASSRLAAVFHEQYF. As DNA, the CDR3 is TGCGCCAGCAGCCGACTAGCGGCCGTTTTCCACGAGCAGTACTTC.

By share of the sample, this clone is medium-sized. V is TRBV6-2 or TRBV6-3 and J is TRBJ2-7; TRBD2 agrees at 13 bases. The CDR3 length is 15 residues. V gave up 6 bases and J gave up 5 bases; unmatched junction bases: 7. Germline lookup yields CDR1 MNHEY and CDR2 SVGEGT. CDR3: CASSYKTSGGHEQYF. In DNA, the CDR3 is TGTGCCAGCAGCTATAAGACTAGCGGGGGGCACGAGCAGTACTTC.

The chain joins TRBV7-8 to TRBJ2-7; 7 bases fit TRBD2. Germline CDR1 SGHVS, CDR2 FQNEAQ. This CDR3 is built from 18 residues. V shed 4 bases, J shed 5 bases, and the junction held 20 bases outside the gene matches. The CDR3 DNA follows: TGTGCCAGCAGCTCGTATCCCGAGTTTGGGAGGGGCAACGACGAGCAGTACTTC. This gives the protein CASSSYPEFGRGNDEQYF.

This clone is a singleton in its sample. V and J are TRBV5-1 and TRBJ2-1; D gene uncertain. V shed 0 bases and J shed 4 bases, with 17 bases lying between them. The CDR3 consists of 17 residues. Per the germline V gene, CDR1 is SGHRS and CDR2 is YFSETQ. CDR3 sequence reads: CASSLDLTIRAYNEQFF. As DNA, the CDR3 is TGCGCCAGCAGCTTGGATCTTACCATCCGGGCTTACAATGAGCAGTTCTTC.